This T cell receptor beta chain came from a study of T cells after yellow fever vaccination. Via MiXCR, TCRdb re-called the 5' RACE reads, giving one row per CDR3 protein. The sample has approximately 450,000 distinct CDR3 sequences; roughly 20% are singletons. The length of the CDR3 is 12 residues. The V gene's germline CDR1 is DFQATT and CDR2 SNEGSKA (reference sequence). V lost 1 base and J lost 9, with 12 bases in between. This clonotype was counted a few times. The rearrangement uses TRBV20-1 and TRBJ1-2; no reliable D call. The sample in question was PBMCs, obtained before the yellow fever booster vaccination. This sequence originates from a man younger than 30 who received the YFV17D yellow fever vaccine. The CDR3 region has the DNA TGCAGTGCTAGAGGGTCTGGAGGTAGCTACACCTTC. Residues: CSARGSGGSYTF.